The rows below give T cell receptor beta chains drawn from one sample of a study of monozygotic twins with inflammatory bowel disease. For each CDR3 protein, TCRdb gives one entry from its re-call of the 5' RACE reads, without DNA. The sample table includes 300,000 to 400,000 distinct CDR3 sequences. The specimen sequenced was blood. The receptors originated from a human donor with ulcerative colitis or Crohn's disease, or a healthy co-twin of an affected twin (not recorded which). CDR3s include the opening cysteine and the closing phenylalanine or tryptophan.

V gene: TRBV2; CDR3 length: 13; J gene: TRBJ2-3; CDR3 protein: CASRAGQADTQYF
V gene: TRBV5-4; CDR3 length: 15; J gene: TRBJ2-3; CDR3 protein: CASSFPSGAEDTQYF
V gene: TRBV11-2; CDR3 length: 14; J gene: TRBJ2-7; CDR3 protein: CASSLSRVAYEQYF
V gene: TRBV5-1; CDR3 length: 16; J gene: TRBJ2-7; CDR3 protein: CASNKRDRDRTYEQYF
V gene: TRBV29-1; CDR3 length: 14; J gene: TRBJ2-7; CDR3 protein: CRVGSGDLSAEQYF
V gene: TRBV7-9; CDR3 length: 13; J gene: TRBJ2-3; CDR3 protein: CAHPGEAQDTQYF
V gene: TRBV19; CDR3 length: 15; J gene: TRBJ2-7; CDR3 protein: CASSIAGTAQYEQYF
V gene: TRBV19; CDR3 length: 15; J gene: TRBJ1-2; CDR3 protein: CASSSPGTANYGYTF
V gene: TRBV9; CDR3 length: 17; J gene: TRBJ2-3; CDR3 protein: CASSVERERGSTDTQYF
V gene: TRBV4-2; CDR3 length: 11; J gene: TRBJ2-3; CDR3 protein: CASSTANTQYF
V gene: TRBV5-1; CDR3 length: 17; J gene: TRBJ2-3; CDR3 protein: CASSLGAGTGDTDTQYF
V gene: TRBV7-2; CDR3 length: 17; J gene: TRBJ2-4; CDR3 protein: CASSPQGRIIAKNIQYF
V gene: TRBV6-2/TRBV6-3; CDR3 length: 14; J gene: TRBJ2-1; CDR3 protein: CASSATGTGNEQFF
V gene: TRBV5-1; CDR3 length: 13; J gene: TRBJ1-1; CDR3 protein: CASSFRLNTEAFF
V gene: TRBV30; CDR3 length: 13; J gene: TRBJ2-3; CDR3 protein: CAWSVRRADTQYF
V gene: TRBV5-1; CDR3 length: 16; J gene: TRBJ2-1; CDR3 protein: CASSRTSGDSHNEQFF
V gene: TRBV5-5; CDR3 length: 16; J gene: TRBJ2-1; CDR3 protein: CASSPSGSGGVNEQFF
V gene: TRBV4-3; CDR3 length: 14; J gene: TRBJ1-2; CDR3 protein: CASSQGDRHGGYTF
V gene: TRBV10-2; CDR3 length: 14; J gene: TRBJ2-7; CDR3 protein: CASSPRTVTYEQYF
V gene: TRBV7-2; CDR3 length: 15; J gene: TRBJ1-6; CDR3 protein: CASSLGGRGSSPLHF
V gene: TRBV6-2/TRBV6-3; CDR3 length: 18; J gene: TRBJ1-1; CDR3 protein: CASSYSGFGEGMNTEAFF
V gene: TRBV28; CDR3 length: 19; J gene: TRBJ2-4; CDR3 protein: CASRLGLAGIGVAKNIQYF
V gene: TRBV3-1; CDR3 length: 17; J gene: TRBJ2-7; CDR3 protein: CASSQVWTSGGAYEQYF
V gene: TRBV7-3; CDR3 length: 15; J gene: TRBJ2-1; CDR3 protein: CASSLWTGGGNEQFF
V gene: TRBV25-1; CDR3 length: 14; J gene: TRBJ2-3; CDR3 protein: CASSNTRDSDTQYF
V gene: TRBV11-2; CDR3 length: 18; J gene: TRBJ2-3; CDR3 protein: CASSSNGIIGLYTDTQYF
V gene: TRBV7-6; CDR3 length: 18; J gene: TRBJ1-3; CDR3 protein: CASSLYTRDGFSGNTIYF
V gene: TRBV11-2; CDR3 length: 14; J gene: TRBJ2-7; CDR3 protein: CASSLPGPSYEQYF
V gene: TRBV28; CDR3 length: 15; J gene: TRBJ2-5; CDR3 protein: CASRPTQGPWETQYF
V gene: TRBV7-9; CDR3 length: 15; J gene: TRBJ2-7; CDR3 protein: CASAWEGSHSYEQYF
V gene: TRBV4-3; CDR3 length: 15; J gene: TRBJ2-7; CDR3 protein: CASSQEGRGPYEQYF
V gene: TRBV4-3; CDR3 length: 18; J gene: TRBJ2-5; CDR3 protein: CASSQDSTSGEAQETQYF
V gene: TRBV27; CDR3 length: 16; J gene: TRBJ2-2; CDR3 protein: CATILKANRGTGELFF
V gene: TRBV7-2; CDR3 length: 16; J gene: TRBJ2-1; CDR3 protein: CASSSRLAGSYNEQFF
V gene: TRBV5-6; CDR3 length: 13; J gene: TRBJ2-7; CDR3 protein: CASSVVSGYEQYF
V gene: TRBV28; CDR3 length: 14; J gene: TRBJ2-7; CDR3 protein: CASSLSLRAHEQYF
V gene: TRBV30; CDR3 length: 14; J gene: TRBJ1-2; CDR3 protein: CAWDPDRADSGYTF
V gene: TRBV5-5; CDR3 length: 16; J gene: TRBJ2-1; CDR3 protein: CASSLPTSGDYNEQFF
V gene: TRBV29-1; CDR3 length: 15; J gene: TRBJ1-3; CDR3 protein: CSVSRGSGSGNTIYF
V gene: TRBV6-5; CDR3 length: 13; J gene: TRBJ1-1; CDR3 protein: CASSYPNGPEAFF
V gene: TRBV29-1; CDR3 length: 11; J gene: TRBJ1-1; CDR3 protein: CSVENSPGAFF
V gene: TRBV11-2; CDR3 length: 19; J gene: TRBJ1-1; CDR3 protein: CASSLTTGRRAEMNTEAFF
V gene: TRBV12-3/TRBV12-4; CDR3 length: 15; J gene: TRBJ2-5; CDR3 protein: CASSFRGGYQETQYF
V gene: TRBV4-2; CDR3 length: 17; J gene: TRBJ1-1; CDR3 protein: CASRTPEGQGMNTEAFF
V gene: TRBV4-1; CDR3 length: 16; J gene: TRBJ1-4; CDR3 protein: CASSQEGRTDNEKLFF
V gene: TRBV12-3/TRBV12-4; CDR3 length: 14; J gene: TRBJ2-1; CDR3 protein: CASSFGYFYNEQFF
V gene: TRBV5-6; CDR3 length: 17; J gene: TRBJ2-7; CDR3 protein: CASSLKGVSPYSYEQYF
V gene: TRBV27; CDR3 length: 16; J gene: TRBJ2-3; CDR3 protein: CASSLLAGISTDAQYF
V gene: TRBV7-2; CDR3 length: 17; J gene: TRBJ2-7; CDR3 protein: CASSWGLAGQGSYEQYF
V gene: TRBV12-3/TRBV12-4; CDR3 length: 16; J gene: TRBJ2-2; CDR3 protein: CASSLAPGIDTGELFF
V gene: TRBV25-1; CDR3 length: 15; J gene: TRBJ2-2; CDR3 protein: CASSEEGAGPGELFF
V gene: TRBV5-1; CDR3 length: 11; J gene: TRBJ1-1; CDR3 protein: CASSLDTEAFF
V gene: TRBV5-1; CDR3 length: 15; J gene: TRBJ2-2; CDR3 protein: CASSLPSANTGELFF
V gene: TRBV6-5; CDR3 length: 16; J gene: TRBJ2-1; CDR3 protein: CASSYGGGHSYNEQFF
V gene: TRBV4-3; CDR3 length: 13; J gene: TRBJ2-7; CDR3 protein: CASSQTRGVEQYF
V gene: TRBV2; CDR3 length: 15; J gene: TRBJ2-3; CDR3 protein: CASSPTGFSTDTQYF
V gene: TRBV5-1; CDR3 length: 17; J gene: TRBJ1-1; CDR3 protein: CASSVLGGRGMNTEAFF
V gene: TRBV5-1; CDR3 length: 16; J gene: TRBJ2-3; CDR3 protein: CASSLASLTSTDTQYF
V gene: TRBV20-1; CDR3 length: 13; J gene: TRBJ2-2; CDR3 protein: CSARYGGRGELFF